This entry concerns a single T cell receptor (beta chain). This sample is part of a study of TIL therapy for anti-PD-1-resistant metastatic lung cancer. The libraries were made with immunoSEQ v3. TCRdb's copy holds only in-frame clones and misses some; the assay was immunoSEQ multiplex PCR. The profile shows 50,000 or so clones, over 65% of them singletons. The CDR3 length is 15 residues. CDR1 SGHDT and CDR2 YYEEEE come from the germline V gene. The germline V and J ends were trimmed by 0 bases and 1 base, with 9 bases remaining between them. The time point: pre-treatment sample, taken before nivolumab and TIL therapy. Most excised metastases sampled were pleural nodules or supraclavicular lymph nodes.

The TCR was taken from a person aged 25 to 85 with non-small cell lung cancer. Here the sequenced sample was tumor tissue, taken at baseline. This rearrangement joins TRBV5-6 to TRBJ2-3; D is perhaps TRBD1 (6 bases). The CDR3 DNA follows: TGTGCCAGCAGCTTGGGGACAGTGGGCACAGATACGCAGTATTTT. Residues: CASSLGTVGTDTQYF. Based on the CDR3 plus reference TRBV5-6 and TRBJ2-3, the full variable domain is DAGVTQSPTHLIKTRGQQVTLRCSPKSGHDTVSWYQQALGQGPQFIFQYYEEEERQRGNFPDRFSGHQFPNYSSELNVNALLLGDSALYLCASSLGTVGTDTQYFGPGTRLTVL.